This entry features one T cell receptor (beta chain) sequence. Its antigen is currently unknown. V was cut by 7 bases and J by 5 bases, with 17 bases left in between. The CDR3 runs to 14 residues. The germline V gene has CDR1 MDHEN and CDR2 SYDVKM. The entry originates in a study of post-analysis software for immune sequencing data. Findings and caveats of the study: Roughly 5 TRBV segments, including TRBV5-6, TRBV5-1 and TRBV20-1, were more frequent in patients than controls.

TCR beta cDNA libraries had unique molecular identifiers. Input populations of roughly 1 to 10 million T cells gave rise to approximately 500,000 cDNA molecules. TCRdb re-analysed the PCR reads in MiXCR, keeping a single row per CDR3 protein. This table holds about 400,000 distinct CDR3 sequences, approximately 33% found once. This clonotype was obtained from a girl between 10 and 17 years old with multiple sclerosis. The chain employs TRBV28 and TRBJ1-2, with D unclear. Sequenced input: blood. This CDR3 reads CASTGTPTGYGYTF. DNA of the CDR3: TGTGCCAGCACCGGAACCCCGACTGGTTATGGCTACACCTTC.